The entry below gives a single T cell receptor (beta chain) sequence along with its context. Its specificity is not known. This entry comes from a study of cytomegalovirus exposure and HLA in healthy donors. Overall study findings and caveats: Available immune exposure information covered CMV serostatus only. As a later analysis showed, a missense DCLRE1C variant was linked to trimming of TCR beta V- and J-genes. Most observed TCR sequences were rare, whereas some public TCRs were detected in many donors.

CDR3 length equals 15 residues. Germline V gives CDR1 SGHAT, CDR2 FQNNGV. Trimming stripped 1 base from V and 3 bases from J, with 13 bases between. Researchers ran the PCR with 60 Vbeta and 13 Jbeta primers. In the source study's methods: An analysis that came later counted tens of millions of unique TCR beta chains, approximately 12 million shared. The repertoire was sequenced with immunoSEQ multiplex PCR; TCRdb's copy has only in-frame clones and lacks some. D and trimming were read from the DNA, whereas the V and J calls and clone size are those reported in that table. The table includes approximately 190,000 clones, 70% to 80% detected once.

The TCR sequence derives from a woman aged 25 to 39 in good health and CMV-seropositive. The V gene is TRBV11-2, the J gene TRBJ2-7; D is possibly TRBD1 (6 bases). Sequencing was done on a sample of PBMCs. CDR3 sequence reads: CASSLVGTPSYEQYF. DNA of the CDR3: TGTGCCAGCAGCTTAGTTGGGACACCAAGCTACGAGCAGTACTTC. Using reference TRBV11-2 and TRBJ2-7 for the parts outside the CDR3, the full variable domain is EAGVAQSPRYKIIEKRQSVAFWCNPISGHATLYWYQQILGQGPKLLIQFQNNGVVDDSQLPKDRFSAERLKGVDSTLKIQPAKLEDSAVYLCASSLVGTPSYEQYFGPGTRLTVT.